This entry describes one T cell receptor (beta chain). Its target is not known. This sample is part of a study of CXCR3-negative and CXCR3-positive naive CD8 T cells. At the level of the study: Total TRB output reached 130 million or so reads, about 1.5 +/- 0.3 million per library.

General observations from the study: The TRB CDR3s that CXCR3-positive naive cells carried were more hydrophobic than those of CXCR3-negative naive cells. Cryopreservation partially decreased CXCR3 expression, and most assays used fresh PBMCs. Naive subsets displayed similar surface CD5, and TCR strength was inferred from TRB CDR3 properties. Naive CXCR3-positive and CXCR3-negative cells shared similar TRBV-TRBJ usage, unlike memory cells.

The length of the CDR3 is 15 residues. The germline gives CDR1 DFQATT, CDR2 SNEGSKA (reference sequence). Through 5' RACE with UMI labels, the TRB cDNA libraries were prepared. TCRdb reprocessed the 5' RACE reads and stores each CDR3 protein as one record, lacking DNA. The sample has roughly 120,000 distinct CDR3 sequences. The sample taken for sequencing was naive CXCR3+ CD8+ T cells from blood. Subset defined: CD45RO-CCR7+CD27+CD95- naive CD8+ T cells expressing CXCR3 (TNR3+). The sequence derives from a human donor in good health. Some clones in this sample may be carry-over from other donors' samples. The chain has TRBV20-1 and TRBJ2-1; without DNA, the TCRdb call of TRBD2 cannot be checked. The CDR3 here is CSAPLAGVSNNEQFF.